This T cell receptor (beta chain) was obtained from a study of regulatory T cells in long-lasting Graves disease. Building the TCR beta libraries relied on iRepertoire HTBI primers, and CDR3 regions underwent Arm-PCR. TCRdb re-called the multiplex PCR reads through MiXCR, storing one row per CDR3 protein. In the table there are over 350,000 distinct CDR3 sequences, roughly 15% of which are singletons. Per germline, CDR1 SGHDT and CDR2 YYEEEE. The CDR3 spans 14 residues. V gave up 4 bases and J gave up 4 bases; unmatched junction bases: 7. This clonotype was observed many times. The sample's time point: newly diagnosed GD, antithyroid drugs for less than 3 months. Isolated PBMC RNA provided the starting material for the TCR library. This same sample was also taken into another study, of T cells in Graves' hyperthyroidism and ophthalmopathy.

The source was peripheral blood mononuclear cells (PBMCs), collected at new diagnosis, from a patient treated with antithyroid drugs. This chain joins TRBV5-6 and TRBJ1-1; 7 nucleotides align to TRBD1. The receptor was derived from a woman aged 40 to 49 with Graves disease. DNA of the CDR3: TGTGCCAGCAGCCTTCTTGACAGGGCCACTGAAGCTTTCTTT. Its protein product is CASSLLDRATEAFF.